The rows below give T cell receptor beta chains drawn from one sample of a study of neoadjuvant anti-PD-1 for oral cavity cancer. Sequenced by immunoSEQ multiplex PCR; TCRdb stores in-frame clones only, minus some. The table lists approximately 15,000 clones, about 70% of them singletons. This sample comprised PBMCs, obtained after nivolumab (anti-PD-1) treatment. These receptors were collected from a person between 35 and 79 years old with oral cavity squamous cell carcinoma. The CDR3 runs from the conserved cysteine through the conserved F or W. Each record gives: J gene, V gene, D gene, CDR3 length, clone size, CDR3 protein, CDR3 DNA. The D gene is left open where the match is weak. Clone size is stated in some rows and not others, as once, few, many or a class when expanded.

j_call: TRBJ2-7; v_call: TRBV7-8; d_call: NA; cdr3_length: 15; clone_size: NA; cdr3_aa: CASSLSFDLGGEQYF; cdr3_nt: TGTGCCAGCAGCTTATCGTTTGACCTCGGAGGCGAGCAGTACTTC
j_call: TRBJ2-2; v_call: TRBV18; d_call: NA; cdr3_length: 14; clone_size: NA; cdr3_aa: CASSPGPNTGELFF; cdr3_nt: TGTGCCAGCTCACCAGGCCCGAACACCGGGGAGCTGTTTTTT
j_call: TRBJ2-7; v_call: TRBV5-1; d_call: NA; cdr3_length: 13; clone_size: few; cdr3_aa: CASSLRGGYEQYF; cdr3_nt: TGCGCCAGCAGCTTAAGGGGGGGTTACGAGCAGTACTTC
j_call: TRBJ2-2; v_call: TRBV13; d_call: TRBD2; cdr3_length: 19; clone_size: NA; cdr3_aa: CASSVLDRAGGPDTGELFF; cdr3_nt: TGTGCCAGCAGCGTGCTGGATCGGGCGGGAGGGCCGGACACCGGGGAGCTGTTTTTT
j_call: TRBJ1-5; v_call: TRBV25-1; d_call: NA; cdr3_length: 11; clone_size: NA; cdr3_aa: CASSDGITQHF; cdr3_nt: TGTGCCAGCAGTGACGGGATAACCCAGCATTTT
j_call: TRBJ1-5; v_call: TRBV4-2; d_call: NA; cdr3_length: 16; clone_size: NA; cdr3_aa: CASSQDVGVGNQPQHF; cdr3_nt: TGTGCCAGCAGCCAAGATGTCGGGGTAGGCAATCAGCCCCAGCATTTT
j_call: TRBJ1-2; v_call: TRBV5-4; d_call: NA; cdr3_length: 16; clone_size: NA; cdr3_aa: CASSFGTTTGLGGYTF; cdr3_nt: TGTGCCAGCAGCTTCGGAACTACGACAGGTTTGGGTGGCTACACCTTC
j_call: TRBJ2-2; v_call: TRBV6-4; d_call: NA; cdr3_length: 15; clone_size: few; cdr3_aa: CASIRDPGGPGELFF; cdr3_nt: TGTGCCAGCATCCGGGACCCGGGTGGCCCCGGGGAGCTGTTTTTT
j_call: TRBJ2-5; v_call: TRBV30; d_call: TRBD1; cdr3_length: 15; clone_size: once; cdr3_aa: CAWSVRTGGAETQYF; cdr3_nt: TGTGCCTGGAGTGTTCGGACAGGGGGCGCCGAGACCCAGTACTTC
j_call: TRBJ1-2; v_call: TRBV6-5; d_call: NA; cdr3_length: 16; clone_size: NA; cdr3_aa: CASSYMGTQRTYGYTF; cdr3_nt: TGTGCCAGCAGTTACATGGGGACACAGAGAACATATGGCTACACCTTC
j_call: TRBJ1-1; v_call: TRBV5-1; d_call: NA; cdr3_length: 14; clone_size: NA; cdr3_aa: CASNSGAVNTEAFF; cdr3_nt: TGCGCCAGCAATTCAGGGGCGGTGAACACTGAAGCTTTCTTT
j_call: TRBJ1-1; v_call: TRBV5-5; d_call: NA; cdr3_length: 14; clone_size: few; cdr3_aa: CASSYPQGYTEAFF; cdr3_nt: TGTGCCAGCAGCTATCCCCAGGGGTACACTGAAGCTTTCTTT
j_call: TRBJ1-2; v_call: TRBV5-1; d_call: NA; cdr3_length: 13; clone_size: NA; cdr3_aa: CASSIGTNYGYTF; cdr3_nt: TGCGCCAGCAGCATTGGGACCAATTATGGCTACACCTTC
j_call: TRBJ1-1; v_call: TRBV19; d_call: NA; cdr3_length: 13; clone_size: NA; cdr3_aa: CASSMGGNTEAFF; cdr3_nt: TGTGCCAGTAGTATGGGAGGCAACACTGAAGCTTTCTTT
j_call: TRBJ2-7; v_call: TRBV14; d_call: TRBD2; cdr3_length: 17; clone_size: few; cdr3_aa: CASSQRGTSGYSYEQYF; cdr3_nt: TGTGCCAGCAGCCAGAGGGGGACTAGCGGGTATTCCTACGAGCAGTACTTC
j_call: TRBJ1-2; v_call: TRBV11-2; d_call: NA; cdr3_length: 15; clone_size: NA; cdr3_aa: CASSFLPGESYGYTF; cdr3_nt: TGTGCCAGCAGCTTTCTCCCAGGCGAGAGCTATGGCTACACCTTC
j_call: TRBJ2-1; v_call: TRBV7-6; d_call: NA; cdr3_length: 15; clone_size: NA; cdr3_aa: CASSLTPIGGDEQFF; cdr3_nt: TGTGCCAGCAGCTTAACCCCAATAGGGGGGGATGAGCAGTTCTTC